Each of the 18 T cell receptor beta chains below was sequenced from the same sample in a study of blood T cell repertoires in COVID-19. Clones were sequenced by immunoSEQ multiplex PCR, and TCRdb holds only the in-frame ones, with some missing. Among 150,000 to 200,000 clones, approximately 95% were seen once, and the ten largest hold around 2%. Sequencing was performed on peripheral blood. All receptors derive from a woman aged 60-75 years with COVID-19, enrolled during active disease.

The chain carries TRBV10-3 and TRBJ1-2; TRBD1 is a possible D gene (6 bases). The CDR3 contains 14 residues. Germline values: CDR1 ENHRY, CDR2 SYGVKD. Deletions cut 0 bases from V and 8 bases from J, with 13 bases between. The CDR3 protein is CAISESGTSEGYTF. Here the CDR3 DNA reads TGTGCCATCAGTGAGTCGGGGACATCGGAGGGCTACACCTTC.

The DNA for the CDR3 is TGTGCCTGGAGCGAGAGTTTGGACAGGGGGAATGCTTTCTTT. It yields the protein CAWSESLDRGNAFF. The J gene is TRBJ1-1, the V gene TRBV30; 10 nucleotides match TRBD1. The CDR3 spans 14 residues. Per the germline V gene, CDR1 is GTSNPN and CDR2 is SVGIG (reference sequence). With 3 bases clipped from V and 11 bases from J, the junction kept 12 bases outside the gene matches.

DNA of the CDR3: TGTGCCAGCAGTTCCACCCGGTACTATGGCTACACCTTC. Its protein is CASSSTRYYGYTF. This chain joins TRBV12-3 or TRBV12-4 and TRBJ1-2; D remains ambiguous. This CDR3 contains 13 residues. V lost 4 bases and J lost 3, with 9 bases in between.

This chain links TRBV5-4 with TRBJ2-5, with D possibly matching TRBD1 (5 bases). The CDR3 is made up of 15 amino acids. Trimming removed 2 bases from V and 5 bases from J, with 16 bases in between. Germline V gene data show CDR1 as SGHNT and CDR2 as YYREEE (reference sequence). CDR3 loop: CASSFGKGVLETQYF. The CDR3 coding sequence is TGTGCCAGCAGCTTTGGGAAAGGGGTCCTTGAGACCCAGTACTTC.

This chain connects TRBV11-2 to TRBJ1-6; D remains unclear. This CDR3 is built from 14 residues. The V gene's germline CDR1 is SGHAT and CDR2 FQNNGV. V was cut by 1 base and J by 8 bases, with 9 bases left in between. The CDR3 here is CASSLGGDHSPLHF. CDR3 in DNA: TGTGCCAGCAGCTTAGGGGGAGACCATTCACCCCTCCACTTT.

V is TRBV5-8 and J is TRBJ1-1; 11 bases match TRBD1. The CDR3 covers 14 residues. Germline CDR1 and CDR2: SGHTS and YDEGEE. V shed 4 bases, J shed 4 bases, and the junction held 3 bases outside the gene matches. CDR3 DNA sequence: TGTGCCAGCAGCCTGGGGACAGGGGGCACTGAAGCTTTCTTT. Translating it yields CASSLGTGGTEAFF.

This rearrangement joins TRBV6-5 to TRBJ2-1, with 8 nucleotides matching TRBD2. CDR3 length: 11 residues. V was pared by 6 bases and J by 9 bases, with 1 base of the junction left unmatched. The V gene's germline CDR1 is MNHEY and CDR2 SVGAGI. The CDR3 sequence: CASRRGGEQFF. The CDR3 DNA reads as TGTGCCAGCAGACGGGGGGGTGAGCAGTTCTTC.

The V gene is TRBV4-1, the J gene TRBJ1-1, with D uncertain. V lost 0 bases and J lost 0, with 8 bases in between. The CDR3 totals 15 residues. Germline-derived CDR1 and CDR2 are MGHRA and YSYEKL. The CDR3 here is CASSQDWRLNTEAFF. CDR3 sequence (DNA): TGCGCCAGCAGCCAAGATTGGCGGTTGAACACTGAAGCTTTCTTT.

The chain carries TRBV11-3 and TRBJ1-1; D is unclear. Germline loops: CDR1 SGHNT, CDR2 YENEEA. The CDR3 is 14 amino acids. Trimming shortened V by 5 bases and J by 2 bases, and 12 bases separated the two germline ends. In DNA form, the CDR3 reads TGTGCCAGCAGCCAGGCGGGAAGAAACACTGAAGCTTTCTTT. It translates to CASSQAGRNTEAFF.

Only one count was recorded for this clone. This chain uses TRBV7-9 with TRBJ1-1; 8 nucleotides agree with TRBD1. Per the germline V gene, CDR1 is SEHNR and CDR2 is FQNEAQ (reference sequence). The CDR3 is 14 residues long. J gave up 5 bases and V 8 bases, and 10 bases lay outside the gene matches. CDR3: CASARQGTETEAFF. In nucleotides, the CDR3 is TGTGCCAGCGCCCGACAGGGGACGGAAACTGAAGCTTTCTTT.

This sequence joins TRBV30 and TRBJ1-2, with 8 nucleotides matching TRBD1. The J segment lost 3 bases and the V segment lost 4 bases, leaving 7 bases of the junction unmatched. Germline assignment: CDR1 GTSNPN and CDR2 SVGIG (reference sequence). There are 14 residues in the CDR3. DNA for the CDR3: TGTGCCTGGACCGGGACAGGACCCTACTATGGCTACACCTTC. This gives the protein CAWTGTGPYYGYTF.

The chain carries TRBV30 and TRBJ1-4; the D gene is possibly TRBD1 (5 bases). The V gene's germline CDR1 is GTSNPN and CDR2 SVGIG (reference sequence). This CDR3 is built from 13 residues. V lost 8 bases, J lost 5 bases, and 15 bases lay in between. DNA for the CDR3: TGTGCCACAAATCCGGGGGGGAATGAAAAACTGTTTTTT. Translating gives CATNPGGNEKLFF.

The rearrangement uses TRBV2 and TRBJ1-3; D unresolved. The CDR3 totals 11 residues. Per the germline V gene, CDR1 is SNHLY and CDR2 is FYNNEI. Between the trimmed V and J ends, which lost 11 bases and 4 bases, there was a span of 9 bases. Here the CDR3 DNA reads TGTGCCTTCCGGAGGGGAAACACCATATATTTT. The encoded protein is CAFRRGNTIYF.

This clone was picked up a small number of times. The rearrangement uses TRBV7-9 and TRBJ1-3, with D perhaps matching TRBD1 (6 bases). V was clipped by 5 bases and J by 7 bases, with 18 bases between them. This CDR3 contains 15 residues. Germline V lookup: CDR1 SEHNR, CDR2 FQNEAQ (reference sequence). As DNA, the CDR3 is TGTGCCAGCAGCCGGGACACGCTCTTAAGGAACACCATATATTTT. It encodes CASSRDTLLRNTIYF.

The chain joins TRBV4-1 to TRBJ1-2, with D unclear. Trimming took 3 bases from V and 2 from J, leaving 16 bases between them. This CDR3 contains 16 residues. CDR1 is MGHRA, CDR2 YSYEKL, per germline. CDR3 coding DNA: TGCGCCAGCAGCCAGCGAATGAAACAGCCAAACTATGGCTACACCTTC. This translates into CASSQRMKQPNYGYTF.

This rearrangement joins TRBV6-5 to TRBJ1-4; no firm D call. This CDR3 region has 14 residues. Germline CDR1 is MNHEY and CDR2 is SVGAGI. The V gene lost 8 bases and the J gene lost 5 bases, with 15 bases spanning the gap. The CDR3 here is CASRTIGINEKLFF. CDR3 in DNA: TGTGCCAGCCGAACCATCGGGATCAATGAAAAACTGTTTTTT.

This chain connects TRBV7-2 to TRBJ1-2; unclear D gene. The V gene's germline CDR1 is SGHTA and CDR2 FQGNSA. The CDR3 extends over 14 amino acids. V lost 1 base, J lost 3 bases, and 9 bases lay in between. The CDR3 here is CASSLVVADYGYTF. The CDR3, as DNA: TGTGCCAGCAGCTTAGTTGTCGCGGACTATGGCTACACCTTC.

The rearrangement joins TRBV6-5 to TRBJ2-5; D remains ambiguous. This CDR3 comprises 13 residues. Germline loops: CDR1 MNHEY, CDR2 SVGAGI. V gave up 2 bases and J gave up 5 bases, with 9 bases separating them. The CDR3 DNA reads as TGTGCCAGCAGTTACACAGCCGCGGAGACCCAGTACTTC. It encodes CASSYTAAETQYF.